These 6 T cell receptor beta chains originate from one sample sequenced in a study of cytomegalovirus exposure and HLA in healthy donors. This PCR relied on a set of 60 Vbeta primers and 13 Jbeta primers. Profiled with immunoSEQ multiplex PCR; TCRdb holds only in-frame clones, not every one. Here the sample table reports 100,000 to 150,000 clones. Sequencing was performed on PBMCs. All receptors derive from a man aged 18 to 35 in good health and CMV-seronegative.

J is TRBJ1-1 and V is TRBV10-3; the D gene is possibly TRBD1 (6 bases). The CDR3 sequence is 12 residues long. Germline CDR1 is ENHRY and CDR2 is SYGVKD. Trimming took off 4 bases at V and 9 bases at J, with 12 bases between the two ends. In nucleotides, the CDR3 is TGTGCCATCAGTGGCGGGGGGCTAAAAGCTTTCTTT. Its translation is CAISGGGLKAFF.

The chain uses TRBV6-1 and TRBJ1-1, with D maybe TRBD1 (6 bases). The germline V and J ends were trimmed by 5 bases and 3 bases, with 7 bases remaining between them. In germline, CDR1 is MNHNS, CDR2 SASEGT. This CDR3 has 12 amino acids. The CDR3, as DNA: TGTGCCAGCAGTTGGACAGACACTGAAGCTTTCTTT. It specifies CASSWTDTEAFF.

The rearrangement links TRBV11-3 to TRBJ2-7; 8 positions agree with TRBD1. Germline CDR1 is SGHNT and CDR2 is YENEEA. The J segment lost 11 bases and the V segment lost 5 bases, leaving 8 bases of the junction unmatched. This CDR3 is 12 amino acids long. CDR3 coding DNA: TGTGCCAGCAGCACCGGACAGGGAAGGGAGTACTTC. This sequence encodes CASSTGQGREYF.

V gene TRBV19 combines with J gene TRBJ2-3; the D is unclear. V was shortened by 9 bases and J by 0 bases, with 13 bases between the two germline ends. Germline values: CDR1 LNHDA, CDR2 SQIVND (reference sequence). The CDR3 has 14 amino acids. CDR3 sequence: CASRRHGSTDTQYF. CDR3 nucleotide sequence: TGTGCCAGCCGTAGACACGGTAGCACAGATACGCAGTATTTT.

The chain couples TRBV30 to TRBJ2-2; 8 bases are shared with TRBD2. CDR1 and CDR2 from the germline V gene are GTSNPN and SVGIG (reference sequence). The CDR3 extends over 14 amino acids. Trimming removed 3 bases from V and 2 bases from J; junction bases left unmatched: 2. The CDR3 is CAWRAGGNTGELFF. The CDR3 DNA is TGTGCCTGGAGGGCGGGGGGAAACACCGGGGAGCTGTTTTTT.

This sequence joins TRBV2 and TRBJ1-1, with 7 bases aligning to TRBD1. The CDR3 loop spans 14 amino acids. Germline V gene lookup returns CDR1 SNHLY and CDR2 FYNNEI. Trimming at V came to 6 bases and at J to 4 bases, leaving 8 bases not matched to a gene. The CDR3 reads CASRGTGESTEAFF. The DNA of the CDR3 is TGTGCCAGCAGGGGAACAGGGGAGTCCACTGAAGCTTTCTTT. The full variable domain, with the rest looked up from reference TRBV2 and TRBJ1-1, is EPEVTQTPSHQVTQMGQEVILRCVPISNHLYFYWYRQILGQKVEFLVSFYNNEISEKSEIFDDQFSVERPDGSNFTLKIRSTKLEDSAMYFCASRGTGESTEAFFGQGTRLTVV.